Listed below are T cell receptor beta chains from one sample, sequenced in a study of cytomegalovirus exposure and HLA in healthy donors. Some clones are missing from TCRdb's copy, which holds only in-frame ones; the method was immunoSEQ multiplex PCR. The sample yields about 280,000 clones, approximately 87% seen once. Material: PBMCs. Receptors were obtained from a woman aged 18-35 years in good health and CMV-seronegative. Both conserved end residues are trimmed from each CDR3. Fields, in order: V gene, D gene, J gene, CDR3 protein. The D gene is left open where the match is weak.

TRBV5-4	TRBD2	TRBJ2-3	ASSTGLAGSTDTQY
TRBV6-5	TRBD1	TRBJ1-2	ASGTGYYGYT
TRBV2	TRBD2	TRBJ2-2	ASSLGSTGWLAGGLDTGELF
TRBV9	TRBD2	TRBJ2-5	ASSVGSGSRRETQY
TRBV7-8	.	TRBJ1-1	ASSLVGLNTEAF
TRBV27	TRBD2	TRBJ2-7	ASSSRTSGSNEQY
TRBV6-5	TRBD1	TRBJ1-2	ASSAPGQAGYT
TRBV2	TRBD2	TRBJ2-5	ASSLGLAGGRETQY
TRBV28	.	TRBJ1-5	ASSLQAGQPQH
TRBV27	.	TRBJ1-2	ASSTYLGRRIYGYT
TRBV15	TRBD1	TRBJ2-6	ATSRVGTVQSGANVLT
TRBV18	TRBD2	TRBJ2-7	ASSPGLLSYEQY
TRBV2	TRBD1	TRBJ2-7	ASLDGDSNYEQY
TRBV28	TRBD2	TRBJ2-5	ASSHLGEGETQY
TRBV18	TRBD1	TRBJ2-7	ASSPSLQGSYEQY
TRBV4-3	TRBD1	TRBJ2-1	ASSRGQGSGEF
TRBV5-4	TRBD2	TRBJ2-1	ASSPVGALAGSEQF
TRBV5-6	TRBD2	TRBJ2-5	ASSLVPGLAGETQY
TRBV5-6	.	TRBJ2-5	ASSLALSARQGETQY
TRBV28	TRBD2	TRBJ2-5	ASSFLGEAGVGETQY
TRBV5-6	TRBD1	TRBJ2-7	ASSLAVNRGVYEQY
TRBV5-1	TRBD2	TRBJ2-1	ASSGQPGGYNEQF
TRBV5-6	.	TRBJ2-2	ASSTTPSASNTGELF
TRBV10-3	TRBD1	TRBJ1-4	AISDPDRGREKLF
TRBV5-1	.	TRBJ2-7	ASSLVGPLYEQY
TRBV19	.	TRBJ2-2	ASNLSGGKNTGELF
TRBV27	.	TRBJ1-1	ASSAIRNTEAF
TRBV5-1	TRBD1	TRBJ2-5	ASSVQGVQETQY
TRBV27	.	TRBJ2-6	ASSPSFAGNGANVLT
TRBV7-2	TRBD1	TRBJ2-5	ASSHRGPQETQY
TRBV14	.	TRBJ2-3	ASSQVGSTDTQY
TRBV6-5	.	TRBJ1-1	ASRKTGLNTEAF
TRBV4-1	TRBD2	TRBJ2-1	ASSPGLARDEQF
TRBV7-2	.	TRBJ1-2	ASSPTGIGYGYT
TRBV27	TRBD2	TRBJ2-7	ASTRGGEQY
TRBV11-2	TRBD2	TRBJ2-7	ASSFSGRVYEQY
TRBV11-1	TRBD2	TRBJ2-1	ASSLGLEAGAQF
TRBV7-8	TRBD2	TRBJ2-7	ASSTGDYYEQY
TRBV9	TRBD1	TRBJ1-2	ASSPRPTGLVGYT
TRBV6-5	TRBD1	TRBJ1-5	ASSIQGGGQPQH
TRBV27	.	TRBJ1-1	ASSLNPGLARSEAF
TRBV5-4	TRBD1	TRBJ2-7	ASNQQGKSYEQY
TRBV2	TRBD1	TRBJ2-3	ASSEDRGQKDTQY
TRBV5-4	.	TRBJ1-1	ASSYPLGGATTEAF
TRBV6-1	TRBD2	TRBJ2-2	ASSALAGGSGPGELF
TRBV18	.	TRBJ2-7	ASSPQGIGLNLHEQY
TRBV7-3	.	TRBJ1-2	ASSLTRDTNYGYT
TRBV27	TRBD1	TRBJ1-2	ASSFTGKGTAYGYT
TRBV18	.	TRBJ2-7	ASSPEVRTVSYEQY
TRBV28	.	TRBJ1-2	ASSLWGGGSGYT
TRBV28	TRBD1	TRBJ2-7	ASSYDRAEQY